Below are 4 T cell receptor beta chains sequenced from a single sample in a study of T-cell reconstitution after alpha-beta-depleted transplantation in children. Preparation of the TCRbeta library used unique molecular identifiers. Each CDR3 protein gets one entry after TCRdb re-called the PCR reads with MiXCR. There are about 640,000 distinct CDR3 sequences in the sample; roughly 15% occur only once, and 0.9% to 1.2% lies in the top ten. The sample here was PBMCs from the stem cell graft donor, taken from the stem cell graft. The receptors were gathered from a human donor who donated a stem cell graft to a child with acute myeloid leukemia.

The rearrangement uses TRBV9 and TRBJ2-2; TRBD1 agrees at 7 bases. Trimming at V came to 4 bases and at J to 7 bases, leaving 10 bases not matched to a gene. CDR1 SGDLS and CDR2 YYNGEE come from the germline V gene. The CDR3 sequence is 15 residues long. For the CDR3, the DNA is TGTGCCAGCAGCTCCGAGACAGGGCAAGACGGGGAGCTGTTTTTT. It translates to CASSSETGQDGELFF.

This clonotype was recorded a few times. The chain joins TRBV10-1 to TRBJ2-2; 7 bases are shared with TRBD1. The CDR3 covers 15 residues. V was pared by 9 bases and J by 0 bases, with 7 bases of the junction left unmatched. The germline CDR1 and CDR2 sequences are WNHNN and SYGVQD (reference sequence). The CDR3 DNA follows: TGCGCCAGTCAACACGGGACAGCGAACACCGGGGAGCTGTTTTTT. The encoded protein is CASQHGTANTGELFF.

The chain has TRBV12-3 or TRBV12-4 and TRBJ1-1; 9 nucleotides align to TRBD1. The CDR3 extends over 14 amino acids. The ends lost 4 bases at V and 3 bases at J; junction bases unmatched: 3. The CDR3 nucleotides read TGTGCCAGCAGTTCCGGGACAGGGTACACTGAAGCTTTCTTT. This encodes CASSSGTGYTEAFF.

This clonotype was detected ten times or more. The chain recombines TRBV12-3 or TRBV12-4 with TRBJ2-5; a weak D match, TRBD2 (5 bases). This CDR3 is 14 amino acids long. V lost 6 bases and J lost 5, with 16 bases in between. The CDR3 coding sequence is TGTGCCAGCAGCCCGACTCGTTCGGGGGAGACCCAGTACTTC. Amino acid sequence: CASSPTRSGETQYF.